The rows below give T cell receptor beta chains drawn from one sample of a study of cytomegalovirus exposure and HLA in healthy donors. This table comes from immunoSEQ multiplex PCR, and its TCRdb copy is limited to in-frame clones, with some not included. The table shows 250,000 to 350,000 clones, with 80% occurring only once. The sample consisted of PBMCs. The receptors shown here come from a girl aged 2 to 9 in good health and CMV-seronegative. The CDR3 runs from the conserved cysteine through the conserved F or W. A D gene is named only where the DNA matches it firmly. Clone size is given for some rows only: seen once, a few or many times, or a class if the clone is expanded.

j_gene	abundance	v_gene	d_gene	CDR3nt	CDR3aa
TRBJ2-1	-	TRBV27	TRBD2	TGTGCCAGCAGTCCAGCCTCCTCACTAGCGGGAGTAGTCAATGAGCAGTTCTTC	CASSPASSLAGVVNEQFF
TRBJ1-1	-	TRBV5-6	-	TGTGCCAGCAGCTTTACAACAGGGAACACTGAAGCTTTCTTT	CASSFTTGNTEAFF
TRBJ1-2	few	TRBV7-9	-	TGTGCCAGCAGACAGACAGTCGTAGCCGGCTACACCTTC	CASRQTVVAGYTF
TRBJ2-2	-	TRBV5-1	TRBD2	TGCGCCAGCAGCTTACGGACTAGTATGGGCACCGGGGAGCTGTTTTTT	CASSLRTSMGTGELFF
TRBJ1-1	-	TRBV5-1	TRBD1	TGCGCCAGCAGCGCCGGGACAGGTTTCTGGTTCGAACCTTTCTTT	CASSAGTGFWFEPFF
TRBJ2-7	-	TRBV7-2	TRBD2	TGTGCCAGCAGCCCGTCGGGACTAGCGGGCCCCTACGAGCAGTACTTC	CASSPSGLAGPYEQYF
TRBJ2-7	-	TRBV6-5	TRBD2	TGTGCCAGCGGGGCCATGGGGGGGGAGCAGTACTTC	CASGAMGGEQYF
TRBJ1-2	-	TRBV28	-	TGTGCCAGCAGTTTATTTGGGACATATGGCTACACCTTC	CASSLFGTYGYTF
TRBJ2-7	-	TRBV11-2	-	TGTGCCAGCAGCGGAGCTCGGGCGGGGGCCAGCTCCTACGAGCAGTACTTC	CASSGARAGASSYEQYF
TRBJ1-6	-	TRBV6-6	-	TGTGCCAGCAGTTACTCCTACGGGTATAATTCACCCCTCCACTTT	CASSYSYGYNSPLHF
TRBJ2-3	-	TRBV2	TRBD1	TGTGCCAGCACCTCGGACAGGGTTTCAGATACGCAGTATTTT	CASTSDRVSDTQYF
TRBJ1-6	-	TRBV13	TRBD1	TGTGCCAGCAGCCCCCAGGGGGAGTCCTATAATTCACCCCTCCACTTT	CASSPQGESYNSPLHF
TRBJ2-7	-	TRBV5-1	-	TGCGCCAGCAGCTTAACGGAGCTCTACGAGCAGTACTTC	CASSLTELYEQYF
TRBJ1-4	few	TRBV7-9	TRBD1	TGTGCCAGCAGCTTATGGACAGGGGGCGTATGGGAAAAACTGTTTTTT	CASSLWTGGVWEKLFF
TRBJ2-1	few	TRBV4-1	-	TGCGCCAGCAGCCAAGACGGGAGTTGGCCCTACAATGAGCAGTTCTTC	CASSQDGSWPYNEQFF
TRBJ1-3	-	TRBV4-1	TRBD1	TGCGCCAGCAGCCAACAGAAGACAGGGCTCTCGAGCTCTGGAAACACCATATATTTT	CASSQQKTGLSSSGNTIYF
TRBJ2-2	-	TRBV7-9	TRBD1	TGTGCCAGCAGCACCCGACAGGGAACCGGGGAGCTGTTTTTT	CASSTRQGTGELFF
TRBJ1-2	-	TRBV4-1	TRBD1	TGCGCCAGCAGCCGAGGACAGGGGCCTTTCGCTAACTATGGCTACACCTTC	CASSRGQGPFANYGYTF
TRBJ2-1	-	TRBV19	TRBD1	TGTGCCAGTAGAGGGAGAACAGGGGGCTGGAATGAGCAGTTCTTC	CASRGRTGGWNEQFF
TRBJ1-5	-	TRBV6-5	TRBD1	TGTGCCAGCGGACAGGGTGGGCCCCAGCATTTT	CASGQGGPQHF
TRBJ2-7	once	TRBV21-1	-	TGTGCCAGCAGCTCGAGCTCGCCCAGACTAGCGGGACGCACCGAGCAGTACTTC	CASSSSSPRLAGRTEQYF
TRBJ1-3	-	TRBV7-9	-	TGTGCCAGCAGCTTTAGGGGGGGAGCTGGAAACACCATATATTTT	CASSFRGGAGNTIYF
TRBJ2-1	-	TRBV27	TRBD2	TGTGCCAGCAGTCTAGCGGGAGCGAATGAGCAGTTCTTC	CASSLAGANEQFF
TRBJ2-2	-	TRBV5-1	TRBD1	TGCGCCAGCAGCTTGGCCTTAACAGGGGCTCACACCGGGGAGCTGTTTTTT	CASSLALTGAHTGELFF
TRBJ2-1	-	TRBV9	-	TGTGCCAGCAGCGAGGAGGGCTACAATGAGCAGTTCTTC	CASSEEGYNEQFF
TRBJ1-5	-	TRBV14	TRBD1	TGTGCCAGCAGCCAGGCGGGACAGGGGTTTCAGCCCCAGCATTTT	CASSQAGQGFQPQHF
TRBJ1-2	-	TRBV28	TRBD1	TGTGCCAGCAGTGCGGGACAGCTGACCTATGGCTACACCTTC	CASSAGQLTYGYTF
TRBJ2-1	-	TRBV2	-	TGTGCCAGCAGTATGGACAACAATGAGCAGTTCTTC	CASSMDNNEQFF
TRBJ2-7	-	TRBV14	-	TGTGCCAGCAGCCAAAACAGGGTTTGGTTGGGCTACGAGCAGTACTTC	CASSQNRVWLGYEQYF
TRBJ2-3	-	TRBV10-1	TRBD2	TGCGCCAGCGCCGCTGAAGCGGGAGGCACAGATACGCAGTATTTT	CASAAEAGGTDTQYF
TRBJ1-1	once	TRBV10-3	TRBD1	TGTGCCACGCTTCCACGGACAGGGAGAGACACTGAAGCTTTCTTT	CATLPRTGRDTEAFF
TRBJ1-6	few	TRBV5-1	-	TGCGCCAGCAGCTTGCGACAGGCCTCTGACAATTCACCCCTCCACTTT	CASSLRQASDNSPLHF
TRBJ2-1	-	TRBV12-2	-	TGTGCAAGTCGCTTATATTACGGGAGGTACAATGAGCAGTTCTTC	CASRLYYGRYNEQFF
TRBJ1-2	few	TRBV13	TRBD1	TGTGCCAGCACCCTCCTTTGGACAGGGGGCCGGTATGGCTACACCTTC	CASTLLWTGGRYGYTF
TRBJ1-2	-	TRBV7-9	TRBD1	TGTGCCAGCAGCCGCACAGGGGATTGGCGTGGCTACACCTTC	CASSRTGDWRGYTF
TRBJ1-2	-	TRBV4-2	TRBD1	TGTGCCAGCAGCCAAACAGGGGGCACCTATGGCTACACCTTC	CASSQTGGTYGYTF
TRBJ2-7	-	TRBV7-6	TRBD1	TGTGCCAGCAGCTTAGTCCGGGACAGGGGCTCCTACGAGCAGTACTTC	CASSLVRDRGSYEQYF
TRBJ1-2	few	TRBV25-1	-	TGTGCCAGCAGAAGGGGAGGAGATTCTAACTATGGCTACACCTTC	CASRRGGDSNYGYTF
TRBJ1-2	-	TRBV4-1	-	TGCGCCAGCAGCCAAGATCGGTGGCGGCGAGACAGGTTGCCCTATGGCTACACCTTC	CASSQDRWRRDRLPYGYTF
TRBJ2-7	-	TRBV19	TRBD2	TGTGCCAGTAGTATATTGGCGGGAGCCTCCTACGAGCAGTACTTC	CASSILAGASYEQYF
TRBJ2-5	-	TRBV11-3	TRBD2	TGTGCCAGCAGCCCTAGGGGCGGGGGGGCCCCGAAGACCCAGTACTTC	CASSPRGGGAPKTQYF
TRBJ2-3	few	TRBV5-1	-	TGCGCCAGCAGCTTGGATGGCGGGAGCACAGATACGCAGTATTTT	CASSLDGGSTDTQYF
TRBJ1-3	-	TRBV19	TRBD1	TGTGCCAGTAGTATACGGACAGGGAACACTGGAAACACCATATATTTT	CASSIRTGNTGNTIYF
TRBJ1-1	-	TRBV19	TRBD1	TGTGCCACATGGACAGGGGGAGGCACTGAAGCTTTCTTT	CATWTGGGTEAFF
TRBJ1-4	-	TRBV7-6	-	TGTGCCAGCAGCTTGGGGGGGGAAAAACTGTTTTTT	CASSLGGEKLFF
TRBJ1-4	-	TRBV7-9	-	TGTGCCAGCAGCACTCGGGGGAATAATGAAAAACTGTTTTTT	CASSTRGNNEKLFF
TRBJ1-2	-	TRBV28	TRBD1	TGTGCCAGCAGGGTACCGGGACAGGGAGATGGCTACACCTTC	CASRVPGQGDGYTF
TRBJ2-2	-	TRBV7-9	-	TGTGCCAGCAGCTTAATCCTACTATTTGGAGGGGAGCTGTTTTTT	CASSLILLFGGELFF
TRBJ2-7	-	TRBV6-5	TRBD2	TGTGCCAGCAGGCGGGAGGGCCCGGGGGAGCAGTACTTC	CASRREGPGEQYF
TRBJ1-4	-	TRBV7-9	-	TGTGCCAGCAGCCATCGCCGACAGAATAATGAAAAACTGTTTTTT	CASSHRRQNNEKLFF
TRBJ2-1	few	TRBV13	TRBD2	TGTGCCAGCAGCCCGGGGACTAGCGGGAGCTACAATGAGCAGTTCTTC	CASSPGTSGSYNEQFF
TRBJ1-2	-	TRBV28	-	TGTGCTACGGGGGTTAACTATGGCTACACCTTC	CATGVNYGYTF
TRBJ2-7	-	TRBV7-9	TRBD1	TGTGCCAGCAGTTTGCTTAGTACAGGGGGATACGAGCAGTACTTC	CASSLLSTGGYEQYF
TRBJ1-2	-	TRBV30	-	TGTGCCTGGAGTGATCCACGTCAGGGACTGGTTGGCTACACCTTC	CAWSDPRQGLVGYTF
TRBJ2-3	once	TRBV6-5	TRBD2	TGTGCCAGCGGGACTAGCGGGAGTTCGGATACGCAGTATTTT	CASGTSGSSDTQYF
TRBJ1-6	-	TRBV19	-	TGTGCCAGTAGTGAAAAGAAGAGTGCTAATTCACCCCTCCACTTT	CASSEKKSANSPLHF
TRBJ2-7	-	TRBV28	TRBD2	TGTGCCAGCAGTTTTAGCGGGGCTCCAACAACCCTTTCCTACGAGCAGTACTTC	CASSFSGAPTTLSYEQYF
TRBJ2-7	few	TRBV7-9	-	TGTGCCAGCAGCTTAGCGCTCGTAGGGGGATTCTCCTACGAGCAGTACTTC	CASSLALVGGFSYEQYF
TRBJ1-3	-	TRBV6-5	-	TGTGCCAGCAGTTACCAGGTCTCCGCTGGAAACACCATATATTTT	CASSYQVSAGNTIYF